This T cell receptor beta chain stems from a study of T cells in Graves' hyperthyroidism and ophthalmopathy. TCR beta CDR3 regions were amplified from RNA transcripts. First-round RT-PCR targeting the TCR CDR3 was performed with the HTBI primer set. Each CDR3 protein gets one entry after TCRdb re-called the multiplex PCR reads with MiXCR. The top ten hold roughly 20% of the sample, which has roughly 500,000 distinct CDR3 sequences, about 45% seen once. The CDR3 covers 18 residues. Per the germline V gene, CDR1 is SGDLS and CDR2 is YYNGEE. The V gene end was trimmed by 3 bases and the J gene end by 2 bases; junction bases not matched to a gene: 12.

Sample: peripheral blood or thyroid tissue (not recorded which). The chain carries TRBV9 and TRBJ1-5; 9 bases are shared with TRBD1. The clonotype was recovered from an adult woman with Graves' disease, either hyperthyroidism or ophthalmopathy (not recorded which). CDR3 region: CASSGPGTGRFGNQPQHF. CDR3 DNA: TGTGCCAGCAGCGGGCCCGGGACAGGGAGGTTTGGCAATCAGCCCCAGCATTTT. Combining the CDR3 with reference TRBV9 and TRBJ1-5 gives the whole variable domain DSGVTQTPKHLITATGQRVTLRCSPRSGDLSVYWYQQSLDQGLQFLIQYYNGEERAKGNILERFSAQQFPDLHSELNLSSLELGDSALYFCASSGPGTGRFGNQPQHFGDGTRLSIL.